The 27 T cell receptor beta chains reported below all come from one sample, sequenced in a study of T cells in Graves' hyperthyroidism and ophthalmopathy. Amplification yielded TCR beta CDR3 regions, with RNA transcripts as the source. Primed by the HTBI set, a first-round RT-PCR was run on the TCR CDR3. TCRdb used MiXCR to reprocess the multiplex PCR reads, holding one entry per CDR3 protein. The sample shows some 140,000 distinct CDR3 sequences, approximately 24% of them seen only once. Sequencing input: blood. The receptors here all came from a woman aged 50 to 60 with Graves' hyperthyroidism that later progressed to Graves' ophthalmopathy.

This clonotype was recorded at least ten times. V usage is TRBV7-9 and J usage is TRBJ1-2, with D possibly matching TRBD1 (6 bases). The CDR3 totals 14 residues. Germline lookup yields CDR1 SEHNR and CDR2 FQNEAQ (reference sequence). The V end was cut by 2 bases, the J end by 7 bases, with 14 bases between. In DNA, the CDR3 is TGTGCCAGCAGCTTAAACAGGGAAGGTGGTGGCTACACCTTC. This encodes CASSLNREGGGYTF.

This clonotype was seen repeatedly, ten times or more. The chain joins TRBV7-3 to TRBJ2-1; TRBD2 aligns across 11 bases. V lost 5 bases, J lost 2 bases, and 5 bases stayed unmatched. Germline V CDR1 and CDR2: SGHTA, FQGTGA. This CDR3 has 16 amino acids. The CDR3 protein is CASSTLAGGAYNEQFF. Written as DNA, the CDR3 is TGTGCCAGCAGCACCCTAGCGGGAGGAGCCTACAATGAGCAGTTCTTC.

This clonotype was found many times. The chain has TRBV6-1 and TRBJ2-7, with 13 bases that match TRBD2. The CDR3 runs 21 residues. Germline V gives CDR1 MNHNS, CDR2 SASEGT. V lost 6 bases, J lost 0 bases, and 20 bases stayed unmatched. DNA for the CDR3: TGTGCCAGCAGAACAGGGGGGTCCGGGACTAGCGGGATACCAAGCTCCTACGAGCAGTACTTC. Protein sequence: CASRTGGSGTSGIPSSYEQYF.

A single count supports this clonotype. The V gene is TRBV6-1, the J gene TRBJ2-7; 11 bases map to TRBD1. V gave up 6 bases and J gave up 7 bases; unmatched junction bases: 11. The CDR3 spans 15 residues. Germline CDR1 and CDR2: MNHNS and SASEGT. CDR3 in amino acids: CASSHLKGTGGEQYF. For the CDR3, the DNA is TGTGCCAGCAGCCACCTAAAGGGGACAGGGGGAGAGCAGTACTTC.

There are a few counts of this clonotype. A read error may produce the germline difference seen at one junction end. The chain carries TRBV29-1 and TRBJ2-1; 9 bases are a match to TRBD1. There are 16 residues in the CDR3. Germline V gives CDR1 SQVTM, CDR2 ANQGSEA. The CDR3 nucleotides read TGCAGCGGCGCCGTCAGCGGCGGGACAGGGCACAATGAGCAGCTCTTC. Translating it yields CSGAVSGGTGHNEQLF.

V usage is TRBV27 and J usage is TRBJ2-7, with TRBD1 matching over 7 bases. Germline CDR1 and CDR2: MNHEY and SMNVEV (reference sequence). V gave up 5 bases and J gave up 5 bases; unmatched junction bases: 6. CDR3 size: 13 residues. The CDR3 nucleotides are TGTGCCAGCAGTCCCAGGGGACAGAACGAGCAGTACTTC. Translating gives CASSPRGQNEQYF.

This clonotype turned up a few times. The gene calls are TRBV6-2 or TRBV6-3 and TRBJ2-1; the D gene could be TRBD1 or TRBD2 (5 bases each). Trimming removed 6 bases from V and 3 bases from J, with 15 bases in between. The CDR3 contains 15 residues. CDR1 and CDR2 (germline): MNHEY, SVGEGT. This CDR3 is CASSRTVGGYNEQFF. CDR3 DNA: TGTGCCAGCAGCCGGACTGTTGGGGGCTACAATGAGCAGTTCTTC.

DNA for the CDR3: TGTGCCAGCAGGCCACAGGGCCGGCGGTTCAGCACCCTCCACTTT. Translated: CASRPQGRRFSTLHF. The chain links TRBV6-1 to TRBJ1-6; D perhaps matches TRBD1 (6 bases). This CDR3 has 15 residues. V was trimmed by 6 bases and J by 14 bases, leaving 23 bases between them. The germline CDR1 and CDR2 sequences are MNHNS and SASEGT.

This clonotype was counted many times. The chain couples TRBV29-1 to TRBJ2-7, with D perhaps matching TRBD1 (6 bases). V lost 7 bases and J 4 bases, leaving 8 bases between the germline ends. The CDR3 totals 10 residues. CDR1 SQVTM and CDR2 ANQGSEA come from the germline V gene. CDR3 nucleotide sequence: TGCAGCGGGACAGTATACGAGCAGTACTTC. This gives the protein CSGTVYEQYF.

In its sample, this clonotype was seen many times. V is TRBV20-1 and J is TRBJ1-2, with D hard to call. The germline V and J ends were trimmed by 4 bases and 4 bases, with 4 bases remaining between them. The germline CDR1 and CDR2 sequences are DFQATT and SNEGSKA (reference sequence). The CDR3 spans 10 residues. In nucleotides, the CDR3 is TGCAGTGCTATAAGCTATGGCTACACCTTC. It codes for CSAISYGYTF.

The rearrangement links TRBV6-2 or TRBV6-3 to TRBJ2-7; no definite D call. Looked up from germline, CDR1 is MNHEY and CDR2 is SVGEGT. With 5 bases removed from V and 5 bases from J, the gap between germline ends came to 19 bases. The CDR3 totals 15 residues. The CDR3 reads CASSPFETWADEQYF. The CDR3 DNA sequence: TGTGCCAGCAGTCCTTTCGAAACGTGGGCGGACGAGCAGTACTTC.

The chain couples TRBV12-3 or TRBV12-4 to TRBJ1-1; a possible D gene is TRBD1 (6 bases). The CDR3 is made up of 16 amino acids. The V and J ends lost 4 bases and 0 bases respectively, with 15 bases between them. The CDR3 bases are TGTGCCAGCAGTTCAGGCAGGGGAACATTGAACACTGAAGCTTTCTTT. It is translated as CASSSGRGTLNTEAFF.

The table lists this clonotype with a few counts. The chain has TRBV9 and TRBJ2-1; D may be TRBD1 or TRBD2 (5 bases each). V dropped 4 bases and J dropped 6 bases, with 20 bases sitting between them. Germline CDR1 is SGDLS and CDR2 is YYNGEE. The CDR3 length is 16 residues. CDR3 in amino acids: CASSPNEGKWGNEQFF. The CDR3 DNA sequence: TGTGCCAGCAGCCCTAACGAGGGGAAGTGGGGCAATGAGCAGTTCTTC.

The V gene is TRBV25-1, the J gene TRBJ1-3; the match to TRBD1 covers 9 bases. The CDR3 sequence is 14 residues long. CDR1 and CDR2 (germline): MGHDK, SYGVNS. V lost 6 bases, J lost 4 bases, and 4 bases stayed unmatched. The CDR3 coding sequence is TGTGCCAGCAGGGGACAGGGCTCGGGAAACACCATATATTTT. Protein product: CASRGQGSGNTIYF.

Ten or more counts support this clonotype. This chain joins TRBV3-1 and TRBJ2-2; D not certain. Looked up from germline, CDR1 is LGHDT and CDR2 is YNNKEL (reference sequence). The CDR3 loop spans 15 amino acids. The V and J ends lost 5 bases and 1 base respectively, with 11 bases between them. CDR3 sequence: CASSEGWGNTGELFF. The CDR3 DNA reads as TGTGCCAGCAGCGAAGGGTGGGGGAACACCGGGGAGCTGTTTTTT.

There are a few counts of this clonotype. The genes are TRBV18 and TRBJ2-1, with 8 bases lining up with TRBD1. Germline trimming cut 4 bases from V and 8 bases from J; bases unmatched to any gene: 7. The CDR3 contains 14 residues. Germline CDR1 KGHSH, CDR2 LQKENI. The CDR3 is CASSQQTGVDEQFF. DNA for the CDR3: TGTGCCAGCTCACAACAGACAGGGGTCGATGAGCAGTTCTTC.

The genes are TRBV6-1 and TRBJ2-2, with D tentatively TRBD1 (6 bases). The CDR3 sequence is 12 residues long. Germline CDR1 reads MNHNS; CDR2 reads SASEGT. Trimming removed 5 bases at V and 14 bases at J, with 15 bases between. CDR3 nucleotide sequence: TGTGCCAGCAGTAAAAAAACAGGGAGACTGTTTTTT. This sequence encodes CASSKKTGRLFF.

This clonotype was observed a single time. This chain links TRBV6-2 or TRBV6-3 with TRBJ1-5, with a tentative D call TRBD1 (6 bases). Germline V gene lookup returns CDR1 MNHEY and CDR2 SVGEGT. The germline V and J ends were trimmed by 3 bases and 5 bases, with 11 bases remaining between them. The CDR3 contains 14 residues. The CDR3 region has the DNA TGTGCCAGCAGTTATCCCAGGGGAGATCAGCCCCAGCATTTT. The encoded protein is CASSYPRGDQPQHF.

This clonotype was observed at least ten times. The chain links TRBV5-5 to TRBJ1-1, with a tentative D call TRBD1 (5 bases). Germline V gene sequence: CDR1 SGHKS, CDR2 YYEKEE (reference sequence). The V gene lost 5 bases and the J gene lost 0 bases, with 17 bases spanning the gap. This CDR3 has 16 amino acids. CDR3: CASRYRDSDMNTEAFF. The CDR3 DNA reads TGTGCCAGCAGGTACCGGGACTCCGACATGAACACTGAAGCTTTCTTT.

This clonotype appeared a few times. The CDR3 nucleotides read TGTGCCACCAGCAGAGATATCTTCGGGGACACAAGCACAGATACGCAGTATTTT. Translation gives CATSRDIFGDTSTDTQYF. The V and J genes are TRBV15 and TRBJ2-3; D is possibly TRBD1 (6 bases). Germline CDR1 and CDR2: LNHNV and YYDKDF (reference sequence). The CDR3 is 18 amino acids. V lost 0 bases and J lost 0, with 16 bases in between.

This clonotype was observed at least ten times. The chain combines TRBV30 with TRBJ2-7; D remains ambiguous. From germline, CDR1 is GTSNPN and CDR2 SVGIG (reference sequence). Trimming pared 2 bases from V and 3 bases from J, leaving 8 bases between. This CDR3 comprises 12 residues. This CDR3 reads CAWSPTLYEQYF. The CDR3 nucleotides read TGTGCCTGGAGTCCCACCCTCTACGAGCAGTACTTC.

This clonotype was found a few times. The V call is TRBV20-1, the J call TRBJ2-4; a weak D match, TRBD2 (5 bases). The V gene's germline CDR1 is DFQATT and CDR2 SNEGSKA (reference sequence). The CDR3 is made up of 16 amino acids. V was cut by 6 bases and J by 3 bases, with 21 bases left in between. The CDR3 DNA reads as TGCAGTGCCAGCCCCGTAGCCGGGGTAGGCAAAAACATTCAGTACTTC. It is translated as CSASPVAGVGKNIQYF.

This clonotype showed up just once. V usage is TRBV6-2 or TRBV6-3 and J usage is TRBJ2-1, with TRBD1 matching 9 bases. V lost 0 bases, J lost 6 bases, and 0 bases stayed unmatched. The length of the CDR3 is 14 residues. CDR1 and CDR2 (germline): MNHEY, SVGEGT. CDR3 coding DNA: TGTGCCAGCAGTTACTCGACAGGGGGCAATGAGCAGTTCTTC. Translated, it gives CASSYSTGGNEQFF.

This clonotype came up once. The genes are TRBV3-1 and TRBJ1-2; no reliable D call. Trimming took off 5 bases at V and 1 base at J, with 8 bases between the two ends. This CDR3 comprises 13 residues. In germline, CDR1 is LGHDT, CDR2 YNNKEL (reference sequence). DNA for the CDR3: TGTGCCAGCAGCGTAGAGGATAACTATGGCTACACCTTC. Translation: CASSVEDNYGYTF.

In this sample, this clonotype turned up many times. The rearrangement links TRBV7-8 to TRBJ2-3; 9 bases agree with TRBD2. CDR1 and CDR2 (germline): SGHVS, FQNEAQ. The junction had 6 bases not matched to a gene; V was cut back by 3 bases and J by 2 bases. The CDR3 is 16 amino acids. The CDR3 DNA reads as TGTGCCAGCAGCTTGGATAGCGGGAGACACACAGATACGCAGTATTTT. Amino acid sequence: CASSLDSGRHTDTQYF.

This clonotype showed up many times. The DNA of the CDR3 is TGTGCCAGCAGTTTCCGACTAGCGGGAGACACCGGGGAGCTGTTTTTT. Its protein product is CASSFRLAGDTGELFF. The rearrangement joins TRBV2 to TRBJ2-2; TRBD2 matches 12 bases. CDR1 SNHLY and CDR2 FYNNEI come from the germline V gene. The CDR3 runs 16 residues. V lost 5 bases, J lost 3 bases, and 4 bases stayed unmatched.

This chain uses TRBV4-1 with TRBJ2-1; 8 positions agree with TRBD2. Germline values: CDR1 MGHRA, CDR2 YSYEKL. There are 18 residues in the CDR3. V shed 0 bases, J shed 2 bases, and the junction held 9 bases outside the gene matches. CDR3 coding DNA: TGCGCCAGCAGCCAAGATTCTGTAGGACTAGCTACCTACAATGAGCAGTTCTTC. Residues: CASSQDSVGLATYNEQFF.